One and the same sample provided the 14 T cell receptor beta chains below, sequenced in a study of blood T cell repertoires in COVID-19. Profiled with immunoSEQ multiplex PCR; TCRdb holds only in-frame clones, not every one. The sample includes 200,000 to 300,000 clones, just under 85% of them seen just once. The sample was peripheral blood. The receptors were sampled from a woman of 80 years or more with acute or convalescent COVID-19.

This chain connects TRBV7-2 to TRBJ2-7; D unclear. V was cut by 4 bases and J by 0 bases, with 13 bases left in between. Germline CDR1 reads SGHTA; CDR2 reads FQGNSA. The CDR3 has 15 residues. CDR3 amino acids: CASSSGGLISYEQYF. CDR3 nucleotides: TGTGCCAGCAGCTCAGGTGGGCTGATCTCCTACGAGCAGTACTTC.

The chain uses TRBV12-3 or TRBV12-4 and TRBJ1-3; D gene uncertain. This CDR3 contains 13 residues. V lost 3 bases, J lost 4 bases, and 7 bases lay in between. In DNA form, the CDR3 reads TGTGCCAGCAGTTTTAGCGGGGGAAACACCATATATTTT. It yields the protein CASSFSGGNTIYF.

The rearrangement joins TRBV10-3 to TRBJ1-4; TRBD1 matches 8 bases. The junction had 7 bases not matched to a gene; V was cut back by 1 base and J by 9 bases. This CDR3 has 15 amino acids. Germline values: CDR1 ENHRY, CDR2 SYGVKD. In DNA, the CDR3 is TGTGCCATCAGTGAGTTTGGACAGGGCATTCAAAAACTGTTTTTT. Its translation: CAISEFGQGIQKLFF.

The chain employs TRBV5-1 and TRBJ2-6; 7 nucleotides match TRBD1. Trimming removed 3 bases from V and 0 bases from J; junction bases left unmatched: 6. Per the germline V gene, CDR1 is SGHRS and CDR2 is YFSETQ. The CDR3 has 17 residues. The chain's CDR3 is CASSWTGGTSGANVLTF. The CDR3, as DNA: TGCGCCAGCAGCTGGACAGGAGGAACCTCTGGGGCCAACGTCCTGACTTTC.

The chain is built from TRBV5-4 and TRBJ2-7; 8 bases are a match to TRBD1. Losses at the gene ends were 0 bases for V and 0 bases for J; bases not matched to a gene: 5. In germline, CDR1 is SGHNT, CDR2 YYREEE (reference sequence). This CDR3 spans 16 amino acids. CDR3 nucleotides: TGTGCCAGCAGCTTGGGGGACAGGTCCTCCTCCTACGAGCAGTACTTC. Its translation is CASSLGDRSSSYEQYF.

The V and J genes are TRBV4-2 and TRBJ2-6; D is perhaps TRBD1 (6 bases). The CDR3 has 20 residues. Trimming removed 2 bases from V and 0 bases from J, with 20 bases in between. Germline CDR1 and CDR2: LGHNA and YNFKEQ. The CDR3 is CASSQLLSSLGGSGANVLTF. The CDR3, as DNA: TGTGCCAGCAGCCAACTATTGTCCTCCTTAGGGGGCTCTGGGGCCAACGTCCTGACTTTC.

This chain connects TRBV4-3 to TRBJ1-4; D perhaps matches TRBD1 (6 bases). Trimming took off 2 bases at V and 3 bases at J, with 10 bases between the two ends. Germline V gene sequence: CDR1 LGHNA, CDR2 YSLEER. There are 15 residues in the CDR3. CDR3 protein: CASSQYAGANEKLFF. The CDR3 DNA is TGCGCCAGCAGCCAATATGCAGGGGCTAATGAAAAACTGTTTTTT.

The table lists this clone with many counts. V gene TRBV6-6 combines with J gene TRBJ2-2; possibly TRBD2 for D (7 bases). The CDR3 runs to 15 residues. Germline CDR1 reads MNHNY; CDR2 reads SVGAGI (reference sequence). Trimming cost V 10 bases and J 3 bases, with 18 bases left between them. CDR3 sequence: CATRFGGGDTGELFF. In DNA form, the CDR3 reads TGTGCCACCCGCTTCGGCGGGGGCGACACCGGGGAGCTGTTTTTT.

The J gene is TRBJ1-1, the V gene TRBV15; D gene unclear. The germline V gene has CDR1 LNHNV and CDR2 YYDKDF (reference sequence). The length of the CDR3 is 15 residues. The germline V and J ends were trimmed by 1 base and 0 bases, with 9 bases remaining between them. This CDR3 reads CATSRVGALNTEAFF. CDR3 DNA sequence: TGTGCCACCAGCAGAGTGGGAGCCTTGAACACTGAAGCTTTCTTT.

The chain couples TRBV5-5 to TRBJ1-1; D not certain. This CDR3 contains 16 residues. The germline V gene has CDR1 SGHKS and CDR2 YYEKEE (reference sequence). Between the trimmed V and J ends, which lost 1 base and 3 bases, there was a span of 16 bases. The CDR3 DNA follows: TGTGCCAGCAGCTTGAGAGGGTCAATTGCTGACACTGAAGCTTTCTTT. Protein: CASSLRGSIADTEAFF.

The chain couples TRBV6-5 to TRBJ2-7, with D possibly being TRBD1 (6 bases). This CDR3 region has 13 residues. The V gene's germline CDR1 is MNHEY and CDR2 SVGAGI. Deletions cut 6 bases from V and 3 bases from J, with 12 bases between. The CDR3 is CASSRQDSYEQYF. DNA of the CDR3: TGTGCCAGCAGCCGACAGGACAGCTACGAGCAGTACTTC.

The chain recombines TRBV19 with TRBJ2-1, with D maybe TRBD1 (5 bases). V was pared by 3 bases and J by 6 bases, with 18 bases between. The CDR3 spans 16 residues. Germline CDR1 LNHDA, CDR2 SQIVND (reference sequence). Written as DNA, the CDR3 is TGTGCCAGTAGTATCGTTTGGGCAGGGTGGGGCAATGAGCAGTTCTTC. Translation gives CASSIVWAGWGNEQFF.

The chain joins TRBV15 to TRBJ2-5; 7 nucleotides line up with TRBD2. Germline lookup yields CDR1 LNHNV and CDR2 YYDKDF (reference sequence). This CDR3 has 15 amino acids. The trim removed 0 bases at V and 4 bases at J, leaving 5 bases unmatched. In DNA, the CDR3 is TGTGCCACCAGCAGAGACAGGGCGGGAGTAGAGACCCAGTACTTC. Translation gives CATSRDRAGVETQYF.

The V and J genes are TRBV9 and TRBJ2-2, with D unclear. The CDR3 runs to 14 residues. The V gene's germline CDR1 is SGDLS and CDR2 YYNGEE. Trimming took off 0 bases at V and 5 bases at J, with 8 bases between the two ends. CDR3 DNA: TGTGCCAGCAGCGTAGTTTCAGGAACCGGGGAGCTGTTTTTT. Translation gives CASSVVSGTGELFF.